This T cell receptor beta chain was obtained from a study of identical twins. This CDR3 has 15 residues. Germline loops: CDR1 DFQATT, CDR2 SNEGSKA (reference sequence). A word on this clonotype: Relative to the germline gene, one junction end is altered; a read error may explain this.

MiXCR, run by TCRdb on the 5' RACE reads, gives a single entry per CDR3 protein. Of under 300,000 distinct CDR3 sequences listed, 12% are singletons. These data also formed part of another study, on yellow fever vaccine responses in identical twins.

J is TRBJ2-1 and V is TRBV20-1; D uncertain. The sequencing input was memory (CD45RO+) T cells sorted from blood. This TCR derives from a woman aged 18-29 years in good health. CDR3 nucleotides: TGCAGCGCTAGACGGAACCTTGATTCCTACAATGAGCAGTTCTTC. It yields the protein CSARRNLDSYNEQFF.